One sample yielded the 20 T cell receptor beta chains listed below, sequenced in a study of CD8+CD57+ T cells in acquired aplastic anemia. The template for TCR beta VDJ and CDR3 sequence profiling was genomic DNA. TCRdb redid the calling of the reads with MiXCR, one entry per CDR3 protein. The data show around 64,000 distinct CDR3 sequences, with about 54% seen just once and under 3% held by the top ten. Specimen: sorted CD4+, CD8+, or CD8+CD57+ T cells (not recorded which) from PBMCs. These receptors originate from a human donor in good health, serving as a control.

This clonotype was observed once. This chain links TRBV6-1 with TRBJ1-5; D not certain. V lost 4 bases and J 1 base, leaving 23 bases between the germline ends. The CDR3 is 19 amino acids. CDR1 is MNHNS, CDR2 SASEGT, per germline. CDR3 bases: TGTGCCAGCAGTGTCGCGGCCAGTAGTATGGAGACCAGCAATCAGCCCCAGCATTTT. Translated: CASSVAASSMETSNQPQHF.

The genes are TRBV24-1 and TRBJ1-2; D is ambiguous. Germline V gene lookup returns CDR1 KGHDR and CDR2 SFDVKD. CDR3 size: 9 residues. Trimming shortened V by 9 bases and J by 8 bases, and 6 bases separated the two germline ends. The CDR3 reads CATGRGYTF. The CDR3 nucleotides read TGTGCCACCGGCCGGGGCTACACCTTC.

A word on this clonotype: A much larger clone sits a single nucleotide away, making a read error possible. The chain recombines TRBV5-6 with TRBJ1-2; D uncertain. Germline V CDR1 and CDR2: SGHDT, YYEEEE. V lost 0 bases and J 5 bases, leaving 17 bases between the germline ends. CDR3 length: 16 residues. As DNA, the CDR3 is TGTGCCAGCAGCTTGGAGAAGGACGGGCTCGTATATGGCTACACCTTC. As protein: CASSLEKDGLVYGYTF.

At least ten counts were recorded for this clonotype. The gene calls are TRBV20-1 and TRBJ1-1, with D maybe TRBD1 (6 bases). V dropped 0 bases and J dropped 7 bases, with 15 bases sitting between them. CDR3 length: 14 amino acids. Germline loops: CDR1 DFQATT, CDR2 SNEGSKA (reference sequence). In nucleotides, the CDR3 is TGCAGTGCTAGAGATCTCATGGGGGCGTTTGAAGCTTTCTTT. Amino acid sequence: CSARDLMGAFEAFF.

The CDR3 region has the DNA TGTGCCAGCAGCCCAGACGGTCAATCCGAGCAGTACTTC. Translated, it gives CASSPDGQSEQYF. This rearrangement joins TRBV7-6 to TRBJ2-7; D unresolved. Between the trimmed V and J ends, which lost 5 bases and 6 bases, there was a span of 14 bases. The CDR3 is made up of 13 amino acids. Germline lookup yields CDR1 SGHVS and CDR2 FNYEAQ.

The sample holds many counts of this clonotype. CDR3 sequence reads: CASSLFAAGVLSVEFF. CDR3 nucleotides: TGTGCCAGCAGCTTGTTCGCTGCGGGAGTTTTATCGGTCGAGTTCTTC. The chain is built from TRBV5-4 and TRBJ2-1; 7 bases map to TRBD2. The CDR3 covers 16 residues. Per germline, CDR1 SGHNT and CDR2 YYREEE (reference sequence). Trimming cost V 1 base and J 14 bases; bases outside gene matches: 18.

This sequence joins TRBV10-3 and TRBJ2-5; 10 positions match TRBD1. Per the germline V gene, CDR1 is ENHRY and CDR2 is SYGVKD. The CDR3 contains 15 residues. Unmatched junction bases numbered 5, after V lost 6 bases and J lost 1 base. The DNA of the CDR3 is TGTGCCATCAGCCGGGACAGGGGCCTCCAAGAGACCCAGTACTTC. Protein: CAISRDRGLQETQYF.

The count of this clonotype is one. The junction departs from the called germline gene at one end, perhaps through a read error. The chain is built from TRBV7-7 and TRBJ1-5; the D is unclear. The germline gives CDR1 SSHAT, CDR2 FNYEAQ (reference sequence). This CDR3 has 12 residues. In nucleotides, the CDR3 is TGTGCTAGCAGCCCCCGACTAGCGCCCCAGCATTTT. Its protein product is CASSPRLAPQHF.

By sample share, this clonotype is medium-sized. The gene calls are TRBV19 and TRBJ1-2; the D is unclear. The CDR3 is 12 amino acids. Germline assignment: CDR1 LNHDA and CDR2 SQIVND (reference sequence). Trimming removed 6 bases at V and 3 bases at J, with 8 bases between. The CDR3 nucleotides are TGTGCCAGTAGCCAGGAGTACTATGGCTACACCTTC. This translates into CASSQEYYGYTF.

The chain recombines TRBV7-6 with TRBJ1-1, with D possibly TRBD1 on 6 matching bases. CDR3 size: 13 residues. CDR1 SGHVS and CDR2 FNYEAQ come from the germline V gene. V lost 7 bases and J lost 5, with 14 bases in between. In DNA form, the CDR3 reads TGTGCCAGCACAACAGGGCGGTCGACTGAAGCTTTCTTT. Residues: CASTTGRSTEAFF.

The chain combines TRBV7-9 with TRBJ1-6, with 10 bases aligning to TRBD1. The CDR3 has 15 residues. Germline loops: CDR1 SEHNR, CDR2 FQNEAQ (reference sequence). V gave up 1 base and J gave up 8 bases; unmatched junction bases: 2. The DNA for the CDR3 is TGTGCCAGCAGCTTAGGGACAGGGGGGGATTCACCCCTCCACTTT. Its translation: CASSLGTGGDSPLHF. The full variable domain, completed using reference TRBV7-9 and TRBJ1-6, is DTGVSQNPRHKITKRGQNVTFRCDPISEHNRLYWYRQTLGQGPEFLTYFQNEAQLEKSRLLSDRFSAERPKGSFSTLEIQRTEQGDSAMYLCASSLGTGGDSPLHFGNGTRLTVT.

The chain couples TRBV6-1 to TRBJ2-7; TRBD2 agrees at 13 bases. Trimming took 8 bases from V and 5 from J; bases not matched to a gene: 6. This CDR3 contains 14 residues. Germline V gene sequence: CDR1 MNHNS, CDR2 SASEGT. The CDR3 DNA reads TGTGCCAGCCGCCTAGGACTAGCGGGGGACGAGCAGTACTTC. Protein product: CASRLGLAGDEQYF.

This clonotype was recorded once. The chain joins TRBV15 to TRBJ1-3; 7 nucleotides align to TRBD1. Germline V gene lookup returns CDR1 LNHNV and CDR2 YYDKDF (reference sequence). CDR3 size: 15 residues. V dropped 0 bases and J dropped 4; count of bases not matched to a gene: 3. In DNA form, the CDR3 reads TGTGCCACCAGCAGAGATAAGGGGGCCGGAAACACCATATATTTT. This encodes CATSRDKGAGNTIYF.

This chain links TRBV7-9 with TRBJ2-7, with a possible D match to TRBD1 (5 bases). Trimming pared 4 bases from V and 1 base from J, leaving 8 bases between. The CDR3 has 13 amino acids. Per the germline V gene, CDR1 is SEHNR and CDR2 is FQNEAQ (reference sequence). CDR3 in DNA: TGTGCCAGCAGCTCAGGGCTTTCCTACGAGCAGTACTTC. Its protein is CASSSGLSYEQYF.

The chain uses TRBV5-1 and TRBJ2-3; 9 bases align to TRBD1. J was trimmed by 2 bases and V by 0 bases; bases with no gene match: 4. The CDR3 spans 16 residues. Germline V lookup: CDR1 SGHRS, CDR2 YFSETQ. Here the CDR3 reads CASSLGTGAVTDTQYF. The CDR3 coding sequence is TGCGCCAGCAGCTTGGGGACAGGGGCCGTCACAGATACGCAGTATTTT.

This clonotype is categorized as medium-sized (0.01 to 0.1%). The chain employs TRBV7-9 and TRBJ1-6, with D hard to call. Trimming shortened V by 5 bases and J by 10 bases, and 9 bases separated the two germline ends. CDR1 SEHNR and CDR2 FQNEAQ come from the germline V gene (reference sequence). The CDR3 runs 12 residues. The CDR3 sequence: CASSLTRSPLHF. In nucleotides, the CDR3 is TGTGCCAGCAGCCTCACCAGGTCACCCCTCCACTTT.

The sample holds a few counts of this clonotype. The chain carries TRBV28 and TRBJ1-1, with D possibly matching TRBD1 (6 bases). Germline CDR1 MDHEN, CDR2 SYDVKM. V shed 6 bases and J shed 1 base, with 18 bases lying between them. This CDR3 is built from 16 residues. The chain's CDR3 is CASSIFGQGPNTEAFF. In DNA form, the CDR3 reads TGTGCCAGCAGCATTTTTGGTCAGGGGCCGAACACTGAAGCTTTCTTT.

The V and J genes are TRBV2 and TRBJ2-1; D could derive from TRBD1 or TRBD2 (5 bases each). The CDR3 spans 13 residues. Trimming left V 6 bases short and J 6 bases short, with 12 bases between. The germline V gene encodes CDR1 SNHLY and CDR2 FYNNEI. CDR3 sequence: CASRSGAVNEQFF. Here the CDR3 DNA reads TGTGCCAGCAGATCCGGGGCAGTCAATGAGCAGTTCTTC.

This clonotype has a count of ten or more. The V call is TRBV6-1, the J call TRBJ2-1, with a weak D call TRBD2 (6 bases). The CDR3 length is 15 residues. Germline V lookup: CDR1 MNHNS, CDR2 SASEGT. Trimming cost V 4 bases and J 0 bases, with 10 bases left between them. Written as DNA, the CDR3 is TGTGCCAGCAGTGTCGACGGGAGCTCCTACAATGAGCAGTTCTTC. Its protein product is CASSVDGSSYNEQFF.

This clonotype was observed many times. V is TRBV20-1 and J is TRBJ2-1; a weak D match, TRBD2 (5 bases). Deletions cut 6 bases from V and 6 bases from J, with 18 bases between. In germline, CDR1 is DFQATT, CDR2 SNEGSKA (reference sequence). This CDR3 region has 14 residues. CDR3 nucleotides: TGCAGTGCATCGAGGGAGTGGGATGGCAATGAGCAGTTCTTC. Translating gives CSASREWDGNEQFF.